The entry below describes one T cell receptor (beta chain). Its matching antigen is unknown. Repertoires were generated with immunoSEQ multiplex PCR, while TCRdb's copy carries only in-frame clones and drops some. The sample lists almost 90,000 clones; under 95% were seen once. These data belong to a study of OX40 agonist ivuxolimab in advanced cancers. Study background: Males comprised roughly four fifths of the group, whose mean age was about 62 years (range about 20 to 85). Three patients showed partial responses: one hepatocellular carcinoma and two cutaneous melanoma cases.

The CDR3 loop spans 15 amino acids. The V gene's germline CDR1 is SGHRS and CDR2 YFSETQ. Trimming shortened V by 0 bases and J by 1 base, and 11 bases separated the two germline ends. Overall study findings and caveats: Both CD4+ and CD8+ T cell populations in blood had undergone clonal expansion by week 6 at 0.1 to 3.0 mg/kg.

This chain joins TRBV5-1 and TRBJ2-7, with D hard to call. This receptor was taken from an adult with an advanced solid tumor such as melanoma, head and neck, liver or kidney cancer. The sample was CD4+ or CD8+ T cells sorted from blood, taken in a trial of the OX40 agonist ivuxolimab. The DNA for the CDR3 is TGCGCCAGCAGCTTGGGACCCTCTTCTTCCTACGAGCAGTACTTC. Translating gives CASSLGPSSSYEQYF.